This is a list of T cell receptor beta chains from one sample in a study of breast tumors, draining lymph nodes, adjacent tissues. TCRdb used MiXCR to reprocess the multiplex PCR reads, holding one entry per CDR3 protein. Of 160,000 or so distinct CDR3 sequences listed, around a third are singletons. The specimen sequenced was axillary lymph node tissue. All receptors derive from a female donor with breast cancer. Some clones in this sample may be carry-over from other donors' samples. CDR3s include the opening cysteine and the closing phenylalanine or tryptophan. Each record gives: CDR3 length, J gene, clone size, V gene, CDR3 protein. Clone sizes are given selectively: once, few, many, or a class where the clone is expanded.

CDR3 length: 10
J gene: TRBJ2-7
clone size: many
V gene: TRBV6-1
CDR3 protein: CASRGYLKYF

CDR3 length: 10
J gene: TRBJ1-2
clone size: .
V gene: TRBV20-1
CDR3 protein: CSAGGGGYTF

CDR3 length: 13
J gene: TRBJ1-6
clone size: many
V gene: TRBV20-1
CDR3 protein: CSARSSDNSPLHF

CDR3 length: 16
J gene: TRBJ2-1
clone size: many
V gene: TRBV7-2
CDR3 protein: CASSFGTSGIGNEQFF

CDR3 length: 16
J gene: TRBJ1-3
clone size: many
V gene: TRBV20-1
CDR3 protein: CSARDLLGNSGNTIYF

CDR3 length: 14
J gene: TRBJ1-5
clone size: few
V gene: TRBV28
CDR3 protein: CASSYGQGGQPQHF

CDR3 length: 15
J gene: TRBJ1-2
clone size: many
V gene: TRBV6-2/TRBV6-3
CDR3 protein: CASSYRVRPSYGYTF

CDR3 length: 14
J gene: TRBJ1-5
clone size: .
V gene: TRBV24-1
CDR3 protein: CATSDRDGNQPQHF

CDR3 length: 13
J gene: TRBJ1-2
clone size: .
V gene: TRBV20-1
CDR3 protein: CSARDELSSGNTF

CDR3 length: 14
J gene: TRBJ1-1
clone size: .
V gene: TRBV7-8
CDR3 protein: CASSHSGANTEAFF

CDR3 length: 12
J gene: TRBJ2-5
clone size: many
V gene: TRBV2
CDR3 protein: CATGRPQETQYF

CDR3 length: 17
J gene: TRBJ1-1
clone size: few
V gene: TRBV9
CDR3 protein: CASSPPGWEVMNTEAFF

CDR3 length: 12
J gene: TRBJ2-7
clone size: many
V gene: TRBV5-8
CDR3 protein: CASSPFGDEQYF

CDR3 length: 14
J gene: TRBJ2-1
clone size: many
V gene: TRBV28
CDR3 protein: CASNGQGGYNEQFF

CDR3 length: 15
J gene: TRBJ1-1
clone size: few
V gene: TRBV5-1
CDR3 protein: CASSAQGARDTEAFF

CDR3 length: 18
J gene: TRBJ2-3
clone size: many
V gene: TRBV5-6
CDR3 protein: CASSKVAVMRQGTDTQYF

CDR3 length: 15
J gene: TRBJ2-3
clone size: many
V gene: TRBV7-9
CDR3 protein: CASSEGGGYTDTQYF

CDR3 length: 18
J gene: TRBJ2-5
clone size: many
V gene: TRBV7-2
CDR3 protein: CASSLEGPGSGLQETQYF

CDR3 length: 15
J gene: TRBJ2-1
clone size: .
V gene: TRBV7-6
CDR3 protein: CASSGGTSGRGEQFF

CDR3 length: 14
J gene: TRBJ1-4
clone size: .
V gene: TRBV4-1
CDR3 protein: CASSQGRGDEKLFF

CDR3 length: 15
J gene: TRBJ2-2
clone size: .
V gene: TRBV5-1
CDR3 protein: CASSYPGQGGGELFF

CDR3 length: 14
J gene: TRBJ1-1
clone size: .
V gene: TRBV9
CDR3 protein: CASSAQNRGFETFF

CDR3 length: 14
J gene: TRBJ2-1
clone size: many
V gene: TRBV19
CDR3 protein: CASRTRSSYNEQFF

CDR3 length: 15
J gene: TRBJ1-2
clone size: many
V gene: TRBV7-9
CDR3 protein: CASSPWPADNYGYTF

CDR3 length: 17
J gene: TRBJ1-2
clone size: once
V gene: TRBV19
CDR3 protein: CASSIEATGGRIYGYTF

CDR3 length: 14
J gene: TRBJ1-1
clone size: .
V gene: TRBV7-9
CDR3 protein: CASSLGTHDTEAFF

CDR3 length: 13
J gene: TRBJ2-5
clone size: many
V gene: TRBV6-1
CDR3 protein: CASSEVTVGTQYF

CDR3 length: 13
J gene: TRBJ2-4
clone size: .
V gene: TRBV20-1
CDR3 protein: CSAQESTKNIQYF

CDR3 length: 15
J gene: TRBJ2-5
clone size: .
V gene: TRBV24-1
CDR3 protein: CATSKGQGRGETQYF

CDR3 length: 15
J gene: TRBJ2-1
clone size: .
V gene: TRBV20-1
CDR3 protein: CSARRGLAEANEQFF

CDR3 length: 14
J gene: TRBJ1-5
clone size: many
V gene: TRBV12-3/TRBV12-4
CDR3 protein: CASSLKGREQPQHF

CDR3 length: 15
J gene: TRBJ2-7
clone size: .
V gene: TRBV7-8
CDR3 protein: CASSQPGQASYEQYF

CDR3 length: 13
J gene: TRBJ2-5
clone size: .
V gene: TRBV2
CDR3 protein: CASRSLALETQYF

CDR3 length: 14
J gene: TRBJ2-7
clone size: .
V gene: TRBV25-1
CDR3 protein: CASSSLARSYERYF

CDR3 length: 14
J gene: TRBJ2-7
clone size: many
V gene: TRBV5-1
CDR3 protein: CASSPTQVTYEQYF

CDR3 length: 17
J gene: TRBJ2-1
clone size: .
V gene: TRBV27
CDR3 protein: CASSSYGTGPTYNEQFF

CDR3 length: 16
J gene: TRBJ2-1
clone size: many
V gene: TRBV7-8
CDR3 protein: CASSLLLASGYNEQFF

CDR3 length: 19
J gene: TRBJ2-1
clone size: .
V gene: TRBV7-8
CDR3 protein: CASSSFLDLGAGSFNEQFF

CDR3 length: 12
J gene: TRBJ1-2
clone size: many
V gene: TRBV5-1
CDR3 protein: CASSRDQGGYTF

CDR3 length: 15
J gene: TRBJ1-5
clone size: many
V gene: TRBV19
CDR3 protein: CASSPRVLSNQPQHF

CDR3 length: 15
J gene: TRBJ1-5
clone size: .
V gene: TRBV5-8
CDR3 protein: CASSINRASNQPQHF

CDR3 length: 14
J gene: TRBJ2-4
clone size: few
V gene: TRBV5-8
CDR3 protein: CASSIRTGWDIQYF

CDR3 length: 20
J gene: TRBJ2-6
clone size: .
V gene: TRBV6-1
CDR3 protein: CASSGLVPGQGGTGANVLTF

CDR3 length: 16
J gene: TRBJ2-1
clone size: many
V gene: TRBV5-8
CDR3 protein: CASSPGVAGSYNEQFF

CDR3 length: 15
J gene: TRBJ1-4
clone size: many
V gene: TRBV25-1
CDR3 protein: CASSLPGGANEKLFF

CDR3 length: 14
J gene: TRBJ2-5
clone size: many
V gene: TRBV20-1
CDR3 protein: CSARSIVEQETQYF

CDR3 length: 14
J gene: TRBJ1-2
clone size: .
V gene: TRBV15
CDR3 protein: CATSPSDRTDGYTF

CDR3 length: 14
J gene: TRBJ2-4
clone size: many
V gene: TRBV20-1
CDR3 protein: CSARDRLAKNIQYF

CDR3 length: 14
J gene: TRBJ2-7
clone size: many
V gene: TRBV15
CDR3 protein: CATSRDVAAYEQYF

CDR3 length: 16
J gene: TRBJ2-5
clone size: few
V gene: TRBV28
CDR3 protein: CASSFVGGGGEETQYF

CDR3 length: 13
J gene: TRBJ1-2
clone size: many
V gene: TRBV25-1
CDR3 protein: CASRPRGGWGYTF

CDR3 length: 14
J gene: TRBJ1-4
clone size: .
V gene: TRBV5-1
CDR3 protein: CASRHRATNEKLFF

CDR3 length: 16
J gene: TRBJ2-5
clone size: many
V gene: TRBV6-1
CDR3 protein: CASSPILGGAQETQYF

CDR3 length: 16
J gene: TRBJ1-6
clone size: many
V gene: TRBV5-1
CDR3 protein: CASSLVSGSYNSPLHF

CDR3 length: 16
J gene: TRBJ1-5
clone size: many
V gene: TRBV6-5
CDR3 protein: CASSLTGPAWNQPQHF

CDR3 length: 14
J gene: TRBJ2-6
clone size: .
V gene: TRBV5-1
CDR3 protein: CASSLDGRAYVLTF

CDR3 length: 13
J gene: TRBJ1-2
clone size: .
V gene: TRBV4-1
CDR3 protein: CASSQGQGTRYTF

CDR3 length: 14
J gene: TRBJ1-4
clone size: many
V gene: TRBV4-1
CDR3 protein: CASAIPGGSSKLFF